A selection of T cell receptor beta chains follows, all from one sample in a study of neurological immune-mediated disorders. Via MiXCR, TCRdb re-called the 5' RACE reads, giving one row per CDR3 protein. This sample carries about 70,000 distinct CDR3 sequences, about 5.1% of them seen once, and the ten largest clones take roughly 2.2%. The sequencing sample was made of PBMCs. All receptors come from a woman aged 70-85 years with multiple sclerosis. CDR3s include the opening cysteine and the closing phenylalanine or tryptophan. The D gene is left open where the match is weak. Rows may omit the clone size; those that give it use once, few, many or a size class.

J gene: TRBJ2-3; V gene: TRBV20-1; CDR3 length: 12; clone size: many; D gene: TRBD2; CDR3 DNA: TGCAGTGTTAGACTAGCGACAGATACGCAGTATTTT; CDR3 protein: CSVRLATDTQYF
J gene: TRBJ2-3; V gene: TRBV20-1; CDR3 length: 11; clone size: many; D gene: .; CDR3 DNA: TGCAGTGCTAGGTGGTTAGATACGCAGTATTTT; CDR3 protein: CSARWLDTQYF
J gene: TRBJ2-5; V gene: TRBV6-2/TRBV6-3; CDR3 length: 13; clone size: .; D gene: .; CDR3 DNA: TGTGCCAGCAGAGACAAAGGTTTTGAGACCCAGTACTTC; CDR3 protein: CASRDKGFETQYF
J gene: TRBJ2-2; V gene: TRBV7-2; CDR3 length: 15; clone size: many; D gene: .; CDR3 DNA: TGTGCCAGCAGCTTACGTGAACCCAGAACCGGGGAGCTGTTTTTT; CDR3 protein: CASSLREPRTGELFF
J gene: TRBJ2-1; V gene: TRBV12-3/TRBV12-4; CDR3 length: 16; clone size: many; D gene: .; CDR3 DNA: TGTGCCAGCAGTTTCAGTGGGCCGGGCTCCTACAATGAGCAGTTCTTC; CDR3 protein: CASSFSGPGSYNEQFF
J gene: TRBJ1-1; V gene: TRBV7-2; CDR3 length: 16; clone size: many; D gene: .; CDR3 DNA: TGTGCCATCGTTTTCTTGGGGGCGGGCCGGAACACTGAAGCTTTCTTT; CDR3 protein: CAIVFLGAGRNTEAFF
J gene: TRBJ1-4; V gene: TRBV20-1; CDR3 length: 14; clone size: many; D gene: .; CDR3 DNA: TGCAGTGCTAGCCCCCAGGCCCCTCGATTCGAGCTGTTTTTT; CDR3 protein: CSASPQAPRFELFF
J gene: TRBJ2-2; V gene: TRBV6-5; CDR3 length: 13; clone size: many; D gene: .; CDR3 DNA: TGTGCCTCGTTAGGGGAAGGCACCGGGGAGCTGTTTTTT; CDR3 protein: CASLGEGTGELFF
J gene: TRBJ2-3; V gene: TRBV7-2; CDR3 length: 12; clone size: many; D gene: TRBD2; CDR3 DNA: TGTGCCAGCATCGGGGGGGTCCATACGCAGTATTTT; CDR3 protein: CASIGGVHTQYF
J gene: TRBJ2-7; V gene: TRBV5-6; CDR3 length: 12; clone size: many; D gene: .; CDR3 DNA: TGTGCCAGCAGCCTCGCAGTGTACGAGCAGTACTTC; CDR3 protein: CASSLAVYEQYF
J gene: TRBJ2-7; V gene: TRBV18; CDR3 length: 15; clone size: few; D gene: TRBD1; CDR3 DNA: TGTGCCAGCTCACCGTCCGGGACAGCGGACTACGAGCAGTACTTC; CDR3 protein: CASSPSGTADYEQYF
J gene: TRBJ1-1; V gene: TRBV20-1; CDR3 length: 13; clone size: many; D gene: TRBD1; CDR3 DNA: TGCAGTGCTAGAGATGCCAGGGGGCAAGGGGCTTTCTTT; CDR3 protein: CSARDARGQGAFF
J gene: TRBJ2-3; V gene: TRBV5-1; CDR3 length: 12; clone size: many; D gene: .; CDR3 DNA: TGCGCCAGCAGCCCAGGCAAGGATACGCAGTATTTT; CDR3 protein: CASSPGKDTQYF
J gene: TRBJ1-1; V gene: TRBV19; CDR3 length: 17; clone size: .; D gene: TRBD1; CDR3 DNA: TGTGCCAGTAGTATAGCTATGGGACAGGTTCTGAACACTGAAGCTTTCTTT; CDR3 protein: CASSIAMGQVLNTEAFF
J gene: TRBJ2-5; V gene: TRBV7-3; CDR3 length: 15; clone size: many; D gene: TRBD2; CDR3 DNA: TGTGCCAGCAGCTCGGGACTAGCGGGATGGGAGACCCAGTACTTC; CDR3 protein: CASSSGLAGWETQYF
J gene: TRBJ2-7; V gene: TRBV21-1; CDR3 length: 13; clone size: many; D gene: .; CDR3 DNA: TGTGCCAGCAGCAAAGGCAGATCCCACGAGCAGTACTTC; CDR3 protein: CASSKGRSHEQYF